The rows below give T cell receptor beta chains drawn from one sample of a study of beta chain features in type 1 diabetes. TCRdb keeps only in-frame clones here, not all; method: immunoSEQ multiplex PCR. The sample holds around 140,000 clones; less than 11% are singletons and the top ten take around 1.4%. The sequenced sample was naive CD4+ T cells from blood. The receptors stem from a young man in good health. The CDR3 runs from the conserved cysteine through the conserved F or W. A D gene is named only where the DNA matches it firmly. Expanded clones get a size class; other rows say once, few or many, or leave the size out.

>TRBV7-2|TRBJ2-2|-|-
TGTGCCAGCAGCCCCTTCACCGGGGAGCTGTTTTTT
CASSPFTGELFF
>TRBV5-5|TRBJ2-1|-|TRBD1
TGTGCCAGCAGCTTGGAGGACAGGGGGTACAATGAGCAGTTCTTC
CASSLEDRGYNEQFF
>TRBV18|TRBJ2-7|few|TRBD1
TGTGCCAGCTCACCGCCCGGGACAGGGATTTACGAGCAGTACTTC
CASSPPGTGIYEQYF
>TRBV30|TRBJ1-5|-|-
TGTGCCTGGAGGGGGGTAGGGGGGCCCCAGCATTTT
CAWRGVGGPQHF
>TRBV5-6|TRBJ2-1|few|TRBD2
TGTGCCAGCAGCTTAGGTAGCGGGGGGGACCAGCAGTTCTTC
CASSLGSGGDQQFF
>TRBV5-6|TRBJ2-1|many|-
TGTGCCAGCAGCTTGGAAGCGGTGAGCTCCTACAATGAGCAGTTCTTC
CASSLEAVSSYNEQFF
>TRBV5-1|TRBJ2-2|-|-
TGCGCCAGCTCCGACAGCGCGAACACCGGGGAGCTGTTTTTT
CASSDSANTGELFF
>TRBV18|TRBJ1-4|-|TRBD1
TGTGCCAGCTCCCAATTTCCGGGACAGGGGGCGAATGAAAAACTGTTTTTT
CASSQFPGQGANEKLFF
>TRBV7-2|TRBJ2-7|few|TRBD2
TGTGCCAGCAGCACCCTAGCCCGTCGGGGGGGCTACGAGCAGTACTTC
CASSTLARRGGYEQYF
>TRBV5-6|TRBJ2-1|many|TRBD1
TGTGCCAGCAGCTTTCGGGACAGGGGGCACAATGAGCAGTTCTTC
CASSFRDRGHNEQFF
>TRBV7-3|TRBJ1-5|few|-
TGTGCCAGCACCCACCCCTTAGGAGTAGGTAGTCAGCCCCAGCATTTT
CASTHPLGVGSQPQHF
>TRBV9|TRBJ1-3|-|-
TGTGCCAGCACGCGGGCGGTCTCTGGAAACACCATATATTTT
CASTRAVSGNTIYF
>TRBV27|TRBJ1-1|few|-
TGTGCCAGCCGATACAGGGCACCGGCTGAGAACACTGAAGCTTTCTTT
CASRYRAPAENTEAFF
>TRBV7-8|TRBJ2-7|few|-
TGTGCCAGCAGCTTATTCGGGACACCCTCCTACGAGCAGTACTTC
CASSLFGTPSYEQYF
>TRBV7-9|TRBJ2-2|few|-
TGTGCCAGCAGTTTCATTTCAGGGGCCAACGGGGAGCTGTTTTTT
CASSFISGANGELFF